The 22 T cell receptor beta chains presented below share a single source sample, sequenced in a study of shared clonotypes between healthy human individuals. The protocol was immunoSEQ multiplex PCR, while the TCRdb copy is restricted to in-frame clones and leaves out a portion. The table lists roughly 890,000 clones, roughly 92% of them singletons, with more than 20% in the top ten. Cells designated naive CD8 were CD45RO-negative and were positively selected for CCR7, with terminally differentiated effector memory CD45RA+ cells excluded. Source material: naive CD8+ T cells sorted from blood. These receptors all stem from a young man in good health.

The chain uses TRBV7-9 and TRBJ1-5, with D unclear. The V end lost 5 bases, the J end lost 0 bases, and 11 bases lay between the germline ends. CDR1 is SEHNR and CDR2 is FQNEAQ in the germline V gene (reference sequence). CDR3 length: 15 amino acids. The CDR3 DNA reads TGTGCCAGCAGCCCTGGCGGCTTTAGCAATCAGCCCCAGCATTTT. This sequence encodes CASSPGGFSNQPQHF.

The V gene is TRBV19, the J gene TRBJ1-5; the D gene is possibly TRBD1 (5 bases). Germline-derived CDR1 and CDR2 are LNHDA and SQIVND (reference sequence). The CDR3 runs 15 residues. The V end lost 6 bases, the J end lost 1 base, and 13 bases lay between the germline ends. The CDR3 nucleotides are TGTGCCAGTAGGGCTGGGGGATTGAGCAATCAGCCCCAGCATTTT. Translated, it gives CASRAGGLSNQPQHF.

The sample holds many counts of this clone. This sample includes further DNA sequences coding for the same CDR3. The chain joins TRBV10-2 to TRBJ1-5; D is possibly TRBD1 (5 bases). The CDR3 runs 16 residues. The germline V gene encodes CDR1 WSHSY and CDR2 SAAADI. V lost 2 bases, J lost 0 bases, and 11 bases lay in between. CDR3 sequence (DNA): TGCGCCAGCAGTGAGAATCCAGGGAATAGCAATCAGCCCCAGCATTTT. Its translation: CASSENPGNSNQPQHF.

The V gene is TRBV5-1, the J gene TRBJ1-5, with D tentatively TRBD1 (6 bases). The CDR3 length is 18 residues. CDR1 and CDR2 from the germline V gene are SGHRS and YFSETQ. V was cut by 3 bases and J by 6 bases, with 25 bases left in between. CDR3 amino acids: CASSSVGGDLGRSQPQHF. The CDR3 DNA is TGCGCCAGCAGCTCAGTCGGGGGCGACTTAGGGAGAAGTCAGCCCCAGCATTTT.

The chain links TRBV7-3 to TRBJ2-1; D may be TRBD2 (6 bases). CDR3 size: 16 residues. V gave up 5 bases and J gave up 5 bases, with 19 bases separating them. Germline V gene lookup returns CDR1 SGHTA and CDR2 FQGTGA. The CDR3 nucleotides read TGTGCCAGCAGCCCCCCCCTGGGAGGCGCGAACAATGAGCAGTTCTTC. It codes for CASSPPLGGANNEQFF.

A remark on this clone: The same CDR3 can be traced to other DNA sequences in this sample. V gene TRBV5-8 combines with J gene TRBJ2-3, with 10 nucleotides matching TRBD2. The CDR3 is 15 amino acids. The junction had 4 bases not matched to a gene; V was cut back by 5 bases and J by 1 base. Germline V gives CDR1 SGHTS, CDR2 YDEGEE. This CDR3 is CASSPGTSGTDTQYF. The CDR3 DNA sequence: TGTGCCAGCAGTCCAGGGACTAGCGGCACAGATACGCAGTATTTT.

This chain joins TRBV9 and TRBJ2-3; D is ambiguous. Trimming removed 4 bases from V and 2 bases from J, with 5 bases in between. CDR3 size: 12 residues. The germline CDR1 and CDR2 sequences are SGDLS and YYNGEE. CDR3 loop: CASSPDTDTQYF. The DNA of the CDR3 is TGTGCCAGCAGCCCAGACACAGATACGCAGTATTTT.

The chain has TRBV7-3 and TRBJ2-3; D is possibly TRBD2 (6 bases). The length of the CDR3 is 15 residues. CDR1 is SGHTA, CDR2 FQGTGA, per germline. V lost 5 bases to trimming and J lost 2 bases, with 14 bases between them. The CDR3 region has the DNA TGTGCCAGCAGCCGTAGCGGTGGTGTCACAGATACGCAGTATTTT. Amino acid sequence: CASSRSGGVTDTQYF.

CDR3 in DNA: TGTGCCAGCAGCCCCGGGGCAGGGGGATACGAGCAGTACTTC. This gives the protein CASSPGAGGYEQYF. The chain joins TRBV7-2 to TRBJ2-7, with 7 bases that match TRBD1. Germline V lookup: CDR1 SGHTA, CDR2 FQGNSA. The J segment lost 4 bases and the V segment lost 5 bases, leaving 8 bases of the junction unmatched. There are 14 residues in the CDR3.

The rearrangement links TRBV13 to TRBJ2-1; 7 bases fit TRBD2. Germline assignment: CDR1 PRHDT and CDR2 FYEKMQ (reference sequence). The CDR3 has 16 residues. After removal of 1 base from V and 4 bases from J, the junction contained 7 bases not matched to a gene. In DNA, the CDR3 is TGTGCCAGCAGCTTAGAGGGCGGGAGAGTATACAATGAGCAGTTCTTC. It translates to CASSLEGGRVYNEQFF.

The rearrangement uses TRBV13 and TRBJ1-3; D gene ambiguous. This CDR3 comprises 14 residues. CDR1 and CDR2 (germline): PRHDT, FYEKMQ (reference sequence). V was trimmed by 6 bases and J by 0 bases, leaving 9 bases between them. CDR3 bases: TGTGCCAGCAGTTTTCCCCTCTCTGGAAACACCATATATTTT. As protein: CASSFPLSGNTIYF.

This clone was seen only once. The V and J genes are TRBV27 and TRBJ1-1; D is uncertain. This CDR3 spans 14 amino acids. Germline V lookup: CDR1 MNHEY, CDR2 SMNVEV (reference sequence). Trimming pared 3 bases from V and 2 bases from J, leaving 10 bases between. As DNA, the CDR3 is TGTGCCAGCAGTTTTCGTACGACAAACACTGAAGCTTTCTTT. Protein: CASSFRTTNTEAFF.

The chain recombines TRBV20-1 with TRBJ1-5; TRBD1 might be the D (5 bases). V was clipped by 5 bases and J by 15 bases, with 17 bases between them. The CDR3 is 11 residues long. Germline loops: CDR1 DFQATT, CDR2 SNEGSKA (reference sequence). Here the CDR3 reads CSAARGATGHF. The CDR3, as DNA: TGCAGTGCTGCACGAGGGGCTACGGGGCATTTT.

To note about this clone: The same CDR3 can be traced to other DNA sequences in this sample. The J gene is TRBJ2-7, the V gene TRBV11-2; D is uncertain. CDR1 is SGHAT and CDR2 is FQNNGV in the germline V gene. CDR3 length: 12 amino acids. Trimming removed 3 bases from V and 2 bases from J, with 5 bases in between. CDR3 sequence reads: CASSFRPYEQYF. CDR3 DNA: TGTGCCAGCAGCTTCCGTCCCTACGAGCAGTACTTC.

The chain uses TRBV10-3 and TRBJ1-5; the D gene is possibly TRBD1 (5 bases). Germline CDR1 and CDR2: ENHRY and SYGVKD. The germline V and J ends were trimmed by 4 bases and 6 bases, with 10 bases remaining between them. This CDR3 spans 13 amino acids. The CDR3 region is CAISVGEGQPQHF. The CDR3 coding sequence is TGTGCCATCAGTGTGGGGGAAGGTCAGCCCCAGCATTTT.

The chain carries TRBV10-1 and TRBJ2-7; no reliable D call. V dropped 4 bases and J dropped 0 bases, with 7 bases sitting between them. The CDR3 is made up of 13 amino acids. Per the germline V gene, CDR1 is WNHNN and CDR2 is SYGVQD (reference sequence). In DNA form, the CDR3 reads TGCGCCAGCAGTGCAGGACCCTCCTACGAGCAGTACTTC. Residues: CASSAGPSYEQYF.

Worth noting for this clone: Other DNA sequences in this specimen translate into the identical CDR3. The CDR3 is CSVDAGELFF. CDR3 nucleotides: TGCAGCGTTGACGCCGGGGAGCTGTTTTTT. The V gene is TRBV29-1, the J gene TRBJ2-2; unclear D gene. The CDR3 sequence is 10 residues long. Looked up from germline, CDR1 is SQVTM and CDR2 is ANQGSEA. V lost 3 bases to trimming and J lost 6 bases, with 2 bases between them.

V is TRBV5-4 and J is TRBJ2-7, with D hard to call. Germline V gene lookup returns CDR1 SGHNT and CDR2 YYREEE (reference sequence). The CDR3 contains 12 residues. The ends were cut back, 0 bases at V and 6 bases at J, with 7 bases in the middle. CDR3 nucleotides: TGTGCCAGCAGCTTGGTGGTCTCCGAGCAGTACTTC. Translated, it gives CASSLVVSEQYF.

The chain carries TRBV19 and TRBJ1-1; no reliable D call. The germline V gene has CDR1 LNHDA and CDR2 SQIVND (reference sequence). The CDR3 loop spans 12 amino acids. Trimming pared 6 bases from V and 0 bases from J, leaving 5 bases between. CDR3 DNA: TGTGCCAGTAGGACGATGAACACTGAAGCTTTCTTT. Protein product: CASRTMNTEAFF.

This chain connects TRBV4-1 to TRBJ2-7, with 11 bases lining up with TRBD1. J was trimmed by 4 bases and V by 4 bases; bases with no gene match: 6. The germline CDR1 and CDR2 sequences are MGHRA and YSYEKL. The CDR3 loop spans 15 amino acids. In DNA, the CDR3 is TGCGCCAGCAGCCCCCGGGACAGGGGGATTTACGAGCAGTACTTC. Amino acids: CASSPRDRGIYEQYF.

This chain connects TRBV6-5 to TRBJ2-2; 8 bases map to TRBD2. This CDR3 spans 15 amino acids. Germline CDR1 MNHEY, CDR2 SVGAGI. V gave up 6 bases and J gave up 5 bases; unmatched junction bases: 8. The CDR3 nucleotides read TGTGCCAGCAGCCTTAGCGGGAAAGGAACCGGGGAGCTGTTTTTT. Its translation: CASSLSGKGTGELFF.

The chain uses TRBV7-9 and TRBJ2-7; tentative D call: TRBD2 (5 bases). V gave up 5 bases and J gave up 5 bases, with 10 bases separating them. This CDR3 spans 12 amino acids. Germline-derived CDR1 and CDR2 are SEHNR and FQNEAQ (reference sequence). This CDR3 reads CASSRWGDEQYF. The CDR3 bases are TGTGCCAGCAGCCGATGGGGAGACGAGCAGTACTTC. Filled out from reference TRBV7-9 and TRBJ2-7, the complete variable domain reads DTGVSQNPRHKITKRGQNVTFRCDPISEHNRLYWYRQTLGQGPEFLTYFQNEAQLEKSRLLSDRFSAERPKGSFSTLEIQRTEQGDSAMYLCASSRWGDEQYFGPGTRLTVT.